This T cell receptor (beta chain) was sequenced during a study of blood T cell repertoires in COVID-19. Study details: PBMCs, B-cell-depleted T cells, or T cells provided the cDNA or gDNA that made up the material.

CDR3 length equals 14 residues. CDR1 and CDR2 (germline): SGHDN, FVKESK. Between the trimmed V and J ends, which lost 4 bases and 6 bases, there was a span of 13 bases. The protocol was immunoSEQ multiplex PCR, while the TCRdb copy is restricted to in-frame clones and leaves out a portion. Of more than 200,000 clones in the sample, 80% to 90% are singletons; the top ten hold roughly 10%. The V and J genes are TRBV14 and TRBJ2-1, with D unclear. The sample consisted of peripheral blood. The receptor's source is a woman over 75 with acute or convalescent COVID-19. CDR3 region: CASSLSGLINEQFF. CDR3 in DNA: TGTGCCAGCAGCCTATCAGGCCTAATCAATGAGCAGTTCTTC.